A selection of T cell receptor beta chains follows, all from one sample in a study of cytomegalovirus exposure and HLA in healthy donors. Data came from immunoSEQ multiplex PCR; TCRdb stores just in-frame clones and leaves some out. The sample contains approximately 150,000 clones, over 60% of which appear only once. Material: PBMCs. The source is a man aged 40-50 years in good health and CMV-seronegative. Each CDR3 is given with its conserved first and last residue. The order of the fields is D gene, J gene, clone size, V gene, CDR3 DNA, CDR3 protein. The D gene is left open where the match is weak. The size entry is marked missing in some rows and otherwise reads once, few, many or a size class.

- | TRBJ2-3 | - | TRBV28 | TGTGCCAGCAGTTCGGGGTTAGGTACAGATACGCAGTATTTT | CASSSGLGTDTQYF
TRBD1 | TRBJ1-5 | - | TRBV6-1 | TGTGCCAGCAGTGACATGACAGGGGTGGGCAATCAGCCCCAGCATTTT | CASSDMTGVGNQPQHF
- | TRBJ2-7 | - | TRBV5-1 | TGCGCCAGCAGCTTGTTAGCAGGGGCTGCCTACGAGCAGTACTTC | CASSLLAGAAYEQYF
- | TRBJ1-2 | - | TRBV6-1 | TGTGCCAGCAGTGAAAGTAGGAGGGCTAGTGGCTACACCTTC | CASSESRRASGYTF
TRBD2 | TRBJ2-4 | - | TRBV25-1 | TGTGCCAGCACCGGGGGGGAACAAAACATTCAGTACTTC | CASTGGEQNIQYF
TRBD1 | TRBJ1-5 | - | TRBV6-4 | TGTGCCAGCAGTGAACTCACAGGGGGCCCCCAGCATTTT | CASSELTGGPQHF
TRBD1 | TRBJ1-3 | once | TRBV9 | TGTGCCAGCAGCGTAGGACAGGGTTTCTCTGGAAACACCATATATTTT | CASSVGQGFSGNTIYF
TRBD2 | TRBJ2-7 | - | TRBV5-1 | TGCGCCAGCAGCTTGGGGGCGGGAGGGACATTACGCTACGAGCAGTACTTC | CASSLGAGGTLRYEQYF
TRBD1 | TRBJ2-7 | - | TRBV7-3 | TGTGCCAGCAGCTTAGGACAGGCCTCACCCGAGCAGTACTTC | CASSLGQASPEQYF
TRBD2 | TRBJ2-1 | once | TRBV4-3 | TGCGCCAGCAGCCAAGGGACTAGCGGTTCCTACAATGAGCAGTTCTTC | CASSQGTSGSYNEQFF
TRBD1 | TRBJ1-2 | - | TRBV6-1 | TGTGCCAGTGCCTTGGGACAGTCGGGTGGCTACACCTTC | CASALGQSGGYTF
- | TRBJ2-3 | - | TRBV27 | TGTGCCAGCTCCCCCCCGAGTGATACGCAGTATTTT | CASSPPSDTQYF
- | TRBJ2-2 | - | TRBV6-5 | TGTGCCAGCAGTTTCAGCAGGGCCGGGGAGCTGTTTTTT | CASSFSRAGELFF
- | TRBJ2-7 | - | TRBV28 | TGTGCCAGCAGTGCCCGAGGGGGGGGCGGTGGGGAAGAGCAGTACTTC | CASSARGGGGGEEQYF
- | TRBJ2-5 | - | TRBV18 | TGTGCCAGCTCAGATAACATCCAAGAGACCCAGTACTTC | CASSDNIQETQYF
- | TRBJ2-3 | - | TRBV7-9 | TGTTCCAGCAGCCCTGGCACAGATACGCAGTATTTT | CSSSPGTDTQYF
TRBD2 | TRBJ2-7 | - | TRBV6-5 | TGTGCCAGCAGCATTCGTAGCGGGAGTGTCTACGAGCAGTACTTC | CASSIRSGSVYEQYF
- | TRBJ1-2 | - | TRBV5-1 | TGCGCCAGCAGCTTGGGGAGGTTTAGTGGCTACACCTTC | CASSLGRFSGYTF
TRBD2 | TRBJ2-2 | - | TRBV9 | TGTGCCAGCAGCTCCCCGGGACTAGCGATTGGGGCCGGGGAGCTGTTTTTT | CASSSPGLAIGAGELFF
- | TRBJ2-2 | - | TRBV6-5 | TGTGCCAGCAGAACCCCGGGTACCGGGGAGCTGTTTTTT | CASRTPGTGELFF
- | TRBJ2-7 | - | TRBV18 | TGTGCCAGCTCACGGGGACTTCGCAGCTCCTACGAGCAGTACTTC | CASSRGLRSSYEQYF
- | TRBJ1-1 | - | TRBV6-5 | TGTGCCAGCAGAGGACATCCCACGGACACTGAAGCTTTCTTT | CASRGHPTDTEAFF
- | TRBJ1-1 | - | TRBV29-1 | TGCAGCGTTGATGTTGGGGCCACTGAAGCTTTCTTT | CSVDVGATEAFF
- | TRBJ1-4 | - | TRBV7-9 | TGTGCCAGCAGCCCCTCGGGGAGTGAAAAACTGTTTTTT | CASSPSGSEKLFF
- | TRBJ1-4 | once | TRBV18 | TGTGCCAGCTCACCGGCGGGGTGGAATAGTGAAAAACTGTTTTTT | CASSPAGWNSEKLFF
- | TRBJ1-1 | - | TRBV7-3 | TGTGCCAGCAGCTCGGGGGTCGGAACTGAAGCTTTCTTT | CASSSGVGTEAFF
- | TRBJ1-5 | - | TRBV2 | TGTGCCAGCAGTGCGGGTAGGGGACTCATCAGGGCCCAGCATTTT | CASSAGRGLIRAQHF
TRBD2 | TRBJ2-7 | - | TRBV28 | TGTGCCAGCAGTTTTTATGCGGGAGTACCCTACGAGCAGTACTTC | CASSFYAGVPYEQYF
TRBD1 | TRBJ1-1 | - | TRBV30 | TGTGCCTGGAGACCCCCAACGTACCGGGGACAGGGGGGTACTGAAGCTTTCTTT | CAWRPPTYRGQGGTEAFF
- | TRBJ1-5 | few | TRBV28 | TGTGCCAGCAGTTTACCGAGAGGGGGTCAGCCCCAGCATTTT | CASSLPRGGQPQHF
- | TRBJ1-3 | - | TRBV6-5 | TGTGCCAGCAGTTACTCAACAGGGACTGGAAACACCATATATTTT | CASSYSTGTGNTIYF
- | TRBJ1-4 | - | TRBV4-1 | TGCGCCAGCAGCCTCTCCGGGAGACAGAGAGCAACTAATGAAAAACTGTTTTTT | CASSLSGRQRATNEKLFF
TRBD1 | TRBJ2-7 | - | TRBV7-9 | TGTGCCAGCAGCCCGGGACAGAATTCCTACGAGCAGTACTTC | CASSPGQNSYEQYF
TRBD2 | TRBJ2-7 | - | TRBV13 | TGTGCCAGCAGCTCCCTAGCGGGGCGTTCCTCCTACGAGCAGTACTTC | CASSSLAGRSSYEQYF
- | TRBJ2-1 | - | TRBV7-9 | TGTGCCAGCAGCTTAGGGGCAGGGGACAATGAGCAGTTCTTC | CASSLGAGDNEQFF
TRBD1 | TRBJ1-5 | - | TRBV19 | TGTGCCAGTAGTATAGATCAGGGGACAGTTTTCAATCAGCCCCAGCATTTT | CASSIDQGTVFNQPQHF
- | TRBJ2-5 | - | TRBV7-3 | TGTGCCAGCAGCTTATCGGGGTCAGAGACCCAGTACTTC | CASSLSGSETQYF
TRBD1 | TRBJ1-5 | - | TRBV29-1 | TGCAGCGTTGGCGAAACCGGGACAGGGAATCAGCCCCAGCATTTT | CSVGETGTGNQPQHF
- | TRBJ2-3 | - | TRBV29-1 | TGCAGCGTGTCGACTAGATCGGTCACAGATACGCAGTATTTT | CSVSTRSVTDTQYF
- | TRBJ1-1 | - | TRBV15 | TGTGCCACCAGCAGAGGTATCGGGGTGAACACTGAAGCTTTCTTT | CATSRGIGVNTEAFF
TRBD2 | TRBJ2-3 | - | TRBV4-3 | TGCGCCAGCAGCCAAGACGGATCTAGCGGAGATACGCAGTATTTT | CASSQDGSSGDTQYF
- | TRBJ2-1 | - | TRBV7-2 | TGTGCCAGCAGCTTAGAACAGGGCAGCTACAATGAGCAGTTCTTC | CASSLEQGSYNEQFF
TRBD2 | TRBJ2-7 | few | TRBV6-6 | TGTGCCAGCAGTACTGGGCTAGCGGGATCCGAGCAGTACTTC | CASSTGLAGSEQYF
- | TRBJ1-3 | - | TRBV4-1 | TGCGCCAGCAGCCCGTCGAGCTCTGGAAACACCATATATTTT | CASSPSSSGNTIYF
- | TRBJ1-3 | - | TRBV5-4 | TGTGCCAGCAGCTTCCAGGGGGGAAACACCATATATTTT | CASSFQGGNTIYF
TRBD1 | TRBJ2-2 | - | TRBV29-1 | TGCAGCGTTGGGACAGGGCGTAGGAGGGAGCTGTTTTTT | CSVGTGRRRELFF
TRBD2 | TRBJ2-2 | - | TRBV29-1 | TGCAGCGTTGGGGGGTTCCGCGGGGAGGGCACCGGGGAGCTGTTTTTT | CSVGGFRGEGTGELFF
TRBD1 | TRBJ1-1 | - | TRBV7-2 | TGTGCCAGCAGCTTAGAATCAGGGGGCTTCACTGAAGCTTTCTTT | CASSLESGGFTEAFF
TRBD1 | TRBJ1-1 | - | TRBV10-3 | TGTGCCATCAGTAACCCGACAGGGGCGTTTACTGAAGCTTTCTTT | CAISNPTGAFTEAFF
TRBD1 | TRBJ1-4 | few | TRBV5-6 | TGTGCCAGCCGAGGGGGCGCGGATGAAAAACTGTTTTTT | CASRGGADEKLFF
- | TRBJ2-1 | - | TRBV7-9 | TGTGCCAGCAGCACACAATACAATGAGCAGTTCTTC | CASSTQYNEQFF
TRBD1 | TRBJ2-1 | - | TRBV7-9 | TGTGCCAGCATCACGGACAGGGTCAACAACCTAGACGAGTTCTTC | CASITDRVNNLDEFF
TRBD1 | TRBJ2-7 | - | TRBV7-9 | TGTGCCAGCACCGAAAAGGCAACAGGGGGCTCCTACGAGCAGTACTTC | CASTEKATGGSYEQYF
- | TRBJ2-7 | - | TRBV10-2 | TGCGCCAGCAGAAACCTGGACAGCCGCTACGAGCAGTACTTC | CASRNLDSRYEQYF
- | TRBJ1-5 | - | TRBV5-4 | TGTGCCAGCAGCACCGGGGGGAACAATCAGCCCCAGCATTTT | CASSTGGNNQPQHF
TRBD1 | TRBJ1-3 | few | TRBV5-4 | TGTGCCAGCAGCATCGACAGGGGATTAGGAAACACCATATATTTT | CASSIDRGLGNTIYF
- | TRBJ1-5 | - | TRBV12-5 | TGTGCTAGTGGTTTGGTATTGTGGGGAACGAATCAAGGAGGTAATAGCAATCAGCCCCAGCATTTT | CASGLVLWGTNQGGNSNQPQHF